A selection of T cell receptor beta chains follows, all from one sample in a study of blood T cell repertoires in COVID-19. The method was immunoSEQ multiplex PCR; TCRdb's version includes in-frame clones alone and lacks a portion of them. The sample lists about 140,000 clones, under 80% occurring once. The sample taken for sequencing was peripheral blood. The receptor set was obtained from a man aged 80 or over with acute or convalescent COVID-19. The CDR3 runs from the conserved cysteine through the conserved F or W. Each record gives: CDR3 length, clone size, D gene, V gene, J gene, CDR3 DNA, CDR3 protein. The D gene is left open where the match is weak. Clone size is shown for a subset of rows, as once, few, many or a class of expanded clone.

15,.,TRBD1,TRBV15,TRBJ1-2,TGTGCCACCAGCCCAGGACAGGGCTTCAACTATGGCTACACCTTC,CATSPGQGFNYGYTF
16,.,.,TRBV9,TRBJ1-5,TGTGCCAGCAGCCCCCCTGATGGGGAGGCCCTTCAGCCCCAGCATTTT,CASSPPDGEALQPQHF
17,few,TRBD1,TRBV12-5,TRBJ2-1,TGTGCTAGTGGCCTAAACAGGGGCCCCTCCTCCTACAATGAGCAGTTCTTC,CASGLNRGPSSYNEQFF
14,.,.,TRBV5-1,TRBJ1-2,TGCGCCAGCAGCTTGGGGGGAGCTAACTATGGCTACACCTTC,CASSLGGANYGYTF
16,.,.,TRBV6-1,TRBJ2-2,TGTGCCAGCAGTGAACCCGGGTCCCTAAACACCGGGGAGCTGTTTTTT,CASSEPGSLNTGELFF
16,.,TRBD1,TRBV5-6,TRBJ2-3,TGTGCCAGCAGCTATAAAAGGACAGGGGGCTTGGATACGCAGTATTTT,CASSYKRTGGLDTQYF
13,.,.,TRBV6-2/TRBV6-3,TRBJ1-1,TGTGCCAGCAGTTACGATAGGGGCGGTGAAGCTTTCTTT,CASSYDRGGEAFF
16,.,TRBD1,TRBV19,TRBJ2-2,TGTGCCAGTAAACGTGGGGGACAGGGTCGTACCGGGGAGCTGTTTTTT,CASKRGGQGRTGELFF
13,.,.,TRBV19,TRBJ1-3,TGTGCCAGTAGTTCCAGCTCTGGAAACACCATATATTTT,CASSSSSGNTIYF
14,once,.,TRBV27,TRBJ2-7,TGTGCCAGCAGTTTCATGTCAACCCCTCGGGAGCAGTACTTC,CASSFMSTPREQYF
15,.,.,TRBV11-2,TRBJ1-6,TGTGCCAGCAGCCCCCGTCGGGGGGAGAATTCACCCCTCCACTTT,CASSPRRGENSPLHF
14,.,.,TRBV4-1,TRBJ2-7,TGCGCCAGCAGCCAGGGGGCAGGGCTCGGCGAGCAGTACTTC,CASSQGAGLGEQYF
13,.,.,TRBV30,TRBJ1-2,TGTGCCTGGAGTGTGAGCGGGATCGGTGGCTACACCTTC,CAWSVSGIGGYTF
13,.,.,TRBV7-2,TRBJ2-7,TGTGCCAGCAGCTCAACTTACGGGGACGAGCAGTACTTC,CASSSTYGDEQYF
16,.,.,TRBV6-2/TRBV6-3,TRBJ1-3,TGTGCCAGCAGCCCTGGGACACCCATCTCTGGAAACACCATATATTTT,CASSPGTPISGNTIYF
13,once,.,TRBV11-2,TRBJ1-5,TGTGCCAGCAGCGCAGGGCGGAATCAGCCCCAGCATTTT,CASSAGRNQPQHF
14,.,.,TRBV5-1,TRBJ2-6,TGCGCCAGCGAGGCGGGTTCTGGGGCCAACGTCCTGACTTTC,CASEAGSGANVLTF
15,.,.,TRBV3-1/TRBV3-2,TRBJ1-3,TGTGCCAGCAGCCAAGATTCCGGTTTTGGAAACACCATATATTTT,CASSQDSGFGNTIYF
14,.,TRBD1,TRBV15,TRBJ1-5,TGTGCCACCAGCGGAACAGGGGGGAGTCAGCCCCAGCATTTT,CATSGTGGSQPQHF
13,.,.,TRBV2,TRBJ2-6,TGTGCCAGCAGTCGGTCTGGGGCCAACGTCCTGACTTTC,CASSRSGANVLTF
17,.,TRBD2,TRBV29-1,TRBJ2-3,TGCAGCGTGGGGAGCAGTTTGACTAGCGGGGCCATAGATACGCAGTATTTT,CSVGSSLTSGAIDTQYF
16,.,.,TRBV19,TRBJ2-1,TGTGCCAGTAGCCGGAACACGGGGAGCTCCTACAATGAGCAGTTCTTC,CASSRNTGSSYNEQFF
15,.,TRBD2,TRBV2,TRBJ2-3,TGTGCCAGCAGTGTAGCGGGGGGGGGCACAGATACGCAGTATTTT,CASSVAGGGTDTQYF
15,.,TRBD2,TRBV2,TRBJ2-1,TGTGCCAGCAGGATACTAGCGGGGCGATACAATGAGCAGTTCTTC,CASRILAGRYNEQFF
14,.,.,TRBV5-1,TRBJ1-1,TGCGCCAGCAGGAGCCAGCAGGTGAACACTGAAGCTTTCTTT,CASRSQQVNTEAFF
13,.,.,TRBV15,TRBJ2-5,TGTGCCACCAGCAGAGGGCCGCGGGAGACCCAGTACTTC,CATSRGPRETQYF
22,.,TRBD2,TRBV18,TRBJ2-5,TGTGCCAGCTCACCGTTAGGGCTAGCGGGGGCCCGACCCACAAAATTACAAGAGACCCAGTACTTC,CASSPLGLAGARPTKLQETQYF
16,.,TRBD2,TRBV4-2,TRBJ2-3,TGTGCCAGCAGCCAAGATCTAGCGGGGGGATCAGATACGCAGTATTTT,CASSQDLAGGSDTQYF